This record covers a single TCR beta chain. This clonotype was seen at least ten times. Its recognized antigen is unknown. It has no much larger one-base neighbor in the sample; base qualities were not kept. Systemically healthy Caucasian individuals from Russia, some 36 in total and aged roughly 6 to 95 years, were included as donors. Each donor gave about 9.8 milliliters of peripheral blood, drawn into EDTA-treated Vacutainer tubes. Ficoll-Paque density-gradient centrifugation was used to isolate PBMCs, with at least 6 million per sample. Total RNA, at least 5 micrograms per sample, was extracted from PBMCs with Trizol reagent. Naive CD45RAhigh/CD27high T cell percentages were measured by flow cytometry on a PBMC aliquot from every donor. The data were obtained in a study of blood T cells in healthy people across ages (dated by TCRdb to about 2015). The study in broad terms: In model experiments, template switching captured about one uniquely barcoded TCR beta cDNA molecule for every two T cells. Donors of different ages were randomly distributed across sequencing lanes to avoid experimental bias. Using the same blood draw, the study looked at two additional independent replicas of 1 million unique cDNA reads for two donors, one aged 18 to 30 and the other aged 80 or older. Four age groups were formed from the donors: young (average about 16 years), middle-aged (around 39), aged (roughly 56) and long-lived (roughly 81). Age-related changes in TCR beta repertoire diversity were measured in the study by deep sequencing normalized with unique cDNA molecular identifiers.

Broader findings and caveats from the paper: The percentage of naive T cells measured by flow cytometry correlated strongly with observed TCR beta diversity. Bulk unsorted PBMC profiling prevented conclusive comparison of naive and antigen-experienced compartments. Donor CMV infection status was unknown, potentially confounding age-related changes in expanded clonotypes. As age increased, observed TCR beta diversity per million T cells dropped in a roughly linear way, and a significant reduction was already evident by age about 40. The long-lived group showed more naive CD4+ T cells, fewer expanded clones and increased TCR diversity than the aged group, suggesting age selection. Estimates of total diversity from one million sequenced T cells were regarded as lower bounds and underestimates.

The method behind the library was 5' RACE. This sample was sequenced with an Illumina HiSeq 2500. A second PCR of roughly 6 to 11 cycles was run with a J-beta primer mix and a sample-barcoded 5' primer. A unique molecular identifier was introduced onto each TCR beta cDNA molecule by a template-switch 5' adaptor carrying 12 random nucleotides. At least 2.5 million CDR3-containing paired-end reads were obtained from each sample. All of the RNA was converted into first-strand cDNA using the Mint cDNA synthesis kit, with a TRBC-specific oligonucleotide serving as the primer. Following uracil-DNA glycosylase treatment, all cDNA underwent a first 18-cycle PCR with the universal primers M1SS and BC2_uni_R. Per the source publication's procedure: Normalization of each sample was performed by random selection of 1 million high-quality reads, each carrying a distinct molecular identifier. Instead of being binned into consensus sequences, reads that shared molecular identifiers were thrown out. MiTCR, run with a Q25 quality threshold and the strictest error-elimination algorithm, handled CDR3 identification, clonotype clustering and error correction. A nonparametric unseen species model using Euler transformation provided a lower-bound estimate of total TCR beta diversity. Clones were called with MiXCR by TCRdb after fastp trimmed the public reads at Q25, and only in-frame beta chains were retained. Here each entry gathers all rows of one CDR3 protein and keeps the most common genes and DNA. The V and J calls here are based on TCRdb, not the publication. Counted in this sample were hundreds of thousands of distinct CDR3 sequences; over 20% of them appeared once. Of the sample, under 25% falls within the top ten clones.

The CDR1 and CDR2 encoded by the germline V gene are SGHRS and YFSETQ. Deletion took 0 bases off V and 0 bases off J, with a span of 8 bases between the germline ends. The CDR3 sequence holds 15 residues, the cysteine and phenylalanine included. Kept here is only the CDR3 DNA, which spans 45 bases and is read in frame from base 1. Material: blood. The TCR sequence derives from a man in his 70s in good health. This sequence uses TRBV5-1 and TRBJ2-3; TRBD1 is possibly the D segment (5 matching bases). The nucleotides read TGCGCCAGCAGCTTGGGGGGCAGCAGCACAGATACGCAGTATTTT. It encodes CASSLGGSSTDTQYF.